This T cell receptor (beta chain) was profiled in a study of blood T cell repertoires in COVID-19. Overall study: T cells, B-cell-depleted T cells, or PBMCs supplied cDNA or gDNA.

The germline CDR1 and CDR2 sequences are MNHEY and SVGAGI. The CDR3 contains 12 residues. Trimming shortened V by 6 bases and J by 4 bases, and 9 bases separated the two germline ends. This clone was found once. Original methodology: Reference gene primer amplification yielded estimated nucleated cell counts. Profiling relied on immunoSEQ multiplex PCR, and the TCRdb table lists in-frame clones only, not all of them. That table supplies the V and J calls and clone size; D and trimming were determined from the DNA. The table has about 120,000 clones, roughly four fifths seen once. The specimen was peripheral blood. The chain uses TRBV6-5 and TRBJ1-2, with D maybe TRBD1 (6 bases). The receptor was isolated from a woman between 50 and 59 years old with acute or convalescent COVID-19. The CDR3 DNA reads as TGTGCCAGCAGGGACAGATTCTATGGCTACACCTTC. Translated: CASRDRFYGYTF.